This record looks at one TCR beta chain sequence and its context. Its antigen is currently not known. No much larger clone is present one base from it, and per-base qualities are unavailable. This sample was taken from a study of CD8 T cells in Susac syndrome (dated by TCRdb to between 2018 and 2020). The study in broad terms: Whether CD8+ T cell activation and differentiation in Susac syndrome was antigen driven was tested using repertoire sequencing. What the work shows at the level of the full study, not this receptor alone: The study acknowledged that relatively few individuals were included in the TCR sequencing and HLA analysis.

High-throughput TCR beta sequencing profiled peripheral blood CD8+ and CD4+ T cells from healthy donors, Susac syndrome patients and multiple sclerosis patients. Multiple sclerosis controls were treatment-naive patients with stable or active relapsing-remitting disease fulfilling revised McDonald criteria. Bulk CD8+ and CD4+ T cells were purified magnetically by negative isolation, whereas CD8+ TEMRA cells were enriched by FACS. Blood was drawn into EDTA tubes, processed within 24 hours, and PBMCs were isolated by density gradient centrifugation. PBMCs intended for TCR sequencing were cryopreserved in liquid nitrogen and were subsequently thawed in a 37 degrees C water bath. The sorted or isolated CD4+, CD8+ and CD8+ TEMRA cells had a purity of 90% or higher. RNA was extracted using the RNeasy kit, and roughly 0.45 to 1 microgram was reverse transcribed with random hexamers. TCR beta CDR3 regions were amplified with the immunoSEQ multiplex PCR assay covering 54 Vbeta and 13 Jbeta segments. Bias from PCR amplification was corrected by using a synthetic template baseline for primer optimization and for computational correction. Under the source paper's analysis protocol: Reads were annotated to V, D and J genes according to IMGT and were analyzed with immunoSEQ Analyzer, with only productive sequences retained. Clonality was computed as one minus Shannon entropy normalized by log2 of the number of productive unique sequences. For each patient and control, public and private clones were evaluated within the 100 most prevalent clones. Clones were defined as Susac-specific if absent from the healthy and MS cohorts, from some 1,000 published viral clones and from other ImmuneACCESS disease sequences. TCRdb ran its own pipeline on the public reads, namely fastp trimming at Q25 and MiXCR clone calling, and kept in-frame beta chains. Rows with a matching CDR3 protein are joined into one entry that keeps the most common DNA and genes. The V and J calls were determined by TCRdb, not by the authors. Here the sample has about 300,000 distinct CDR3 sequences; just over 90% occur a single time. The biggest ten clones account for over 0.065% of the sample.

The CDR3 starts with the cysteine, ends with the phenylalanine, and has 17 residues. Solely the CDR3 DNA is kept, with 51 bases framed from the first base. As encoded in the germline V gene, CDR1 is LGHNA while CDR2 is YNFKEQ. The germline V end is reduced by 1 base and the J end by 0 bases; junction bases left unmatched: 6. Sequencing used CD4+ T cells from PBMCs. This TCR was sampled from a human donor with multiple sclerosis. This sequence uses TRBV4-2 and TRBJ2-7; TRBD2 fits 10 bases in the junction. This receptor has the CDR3 CASSQAHGLADSYEQYF. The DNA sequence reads TGTGCCAGCAGCCAAGCCCACGGACTAGCGGACTCCTACGAGCAGTACTTC.